This TCR beta chain derives from a study of T cells after yellow fever vaccination. A 5'RACE template-switching step, the method used to make TCR cDNA, added a universal primer site and UMIs. TCRdb recomputed calls from the 5' RACE reads with MiXCR, one row per CDR3 protein. The table has 200,000 to 300,000 distinct CDR3 sequences, roughly 13% seen once; the top ten hold about 0.51%. This clonotype was seen only a few times. Antigen unknown. The CDR3 extends over 12 amino acids. The trim removed 7 bases at V and 4 bases at J, leaving 3 bases unmatched. Study observations and caveats: A weaker secondary response peaked on day 5, the primary on day 15.

Source: CD4+ T cells sorted from PBMCs, taken 45 days after the yellow fever booster vaccination. This sequence joins TRBV12-3 or TRBV12-4 and TRBJ2-5, with TRBD1 matching over 7 bases. This clonotype was sampled from a man under 40 who received the YFV17D yellow fever vaccine. For the CDR3, the DNA is TGTGCCAGCACCAGACAGGGAGAGACCCAGTACTTC. Encoded protein: CASTRQGETQYF.